This entry concerns a single T cell receptor (beta chain). No antigen is known for it. The library was generated by 5' RACE. Preparation of each TCR library used approximately 3.5 ug of total RNA. cDNA was synthesized with SMARTScribe reverse transcriptase in eight separate reactions per sample. During cDNA synthesis, template switching was used to introduce unique molecular identifiers that contained a 6-nucleotide sample barcode. Two nested PCRs of about 17 and 10 cycles amplified the TCRalpha and TCRbeta cDNA, and bead purification followed each PCR. Before amplification, the cDNA was treated with uracil DNA-glycosylase and purified using the QIAquick PCR purification kit. The second PCR added Illumina TruSeq-compatible adapters along with sample-specific barcodes. TapeStation and Qubit were used to check library quality and concentration, and 4.5 to 6.5 ng of each library was pooled. The pooled libraries were sequenced with 2 x 100 bp reads and custom sequencing primers on an Illumina HiSeq2500 single-index Rapid Run. On the authors' methods: PCR and sequencing errors were corrected by UMI-based consensus assembly using MiGEC version 1.2.6. MiXCR version 2.1.1 handled V(D)J alignment, clonotype assembly and CDR3 extraction. Gene usage, clonotype sharing and MAIT/NKT TCR abundance were normalised by analysing the top 1000, 10 000 and 20 000 clonotypes per sample. After downsampling to 27 000 UMIs, diversity was calculated as the inverse Simpson index using the vegan R package. Statistical testing used paired Mann-Whitney U tests on the discordant twin pairs and applied Benjamini-Hochberg correction for multiple testing. TCRdb reprocessed the reads and provides one entry for every CDR3 protein sequence; no DNA is given. The V and J calls come from TCRdb's annotation, not from the publication. The data table for this sample lists roughly 200,000 distinct CDR3 sequences. Roughly 8% of the sample comes from the top ten.

This entry belongs to a study of monozygotic twins with inflammatory bowel disease (dated by TCRdb to 2018 to 2020). Context from the whole study: In total, approximately 30 monozygotic twin pairs made up the full study: 19 Danish pairs, all IBD-discordant, plus nine German pairs, of which four were IBD-concordant and five were IBD-discordant. The search for disease-associated traits relied mainly on comparing, within discordant pairs, IBD patients with their genetically identical healthy co-twins. Each individual had, on average, about 151 000 unique TCRalpha sequences and 181 000 unique TCRbeta sequences available for analysis.

CDR1 and CDR2 are drawn from the germline V gene: SGHVS, FNYEAQ. The CDR3 measures 18 amino acids from cysteine to phenylalanine. No DNA is listed. Overall study results and their limits: Concordant and discordant twins showed no difference in repertoire similarity, possibly because of limited statistical power. Compared with healthy twins, IBD patients shared fewer clonotypes with other individuals, and the difference was most pronounced in patients with signs of disease activity. The results gave no support for a single strong signal or clonotype linked to IBD. The analysis was unable to tell different T cell subtypes apart. TCRbeta repertoire diversity, by inverse Simpson index, was decreased in IBD patients compared with their healthy co-twins. Because patients received different immunosuppressive treatments, the repertoires may have picked up extra background noise and variability between individuals.

From each donor, an approximately 2.5 ml peripheral blood sample was collected into PAXgene tubes and kept at -80 degrees C. Total RNA was isolated from whole blood with the PAXgene blood miRNA kit on an automated QIAcube, without T cell sorting. Peripheral blood from monozygotic twin pairs concordant or discordant for inflammatory bowel disease was subjected to deep TCRalpha and TCRbeta repertoire profiling with unique molecular barcoding. Smoking habits were recorded for all twin pairs, and individuals were classified as current, former or never smokers. The sequence came from a human donor with ulcerative colitis or Crohn's disease, or a healthy co-twin of an affected twin (not recorded which). The sequenced sample was blood. Rearrangement joined TRBV7-6 to TRBJ1-3; TCRdb returns TRBD1, unconfirmable since there is no DNA. CDR3 reads: CASSLIATGGLSGNTIYF.